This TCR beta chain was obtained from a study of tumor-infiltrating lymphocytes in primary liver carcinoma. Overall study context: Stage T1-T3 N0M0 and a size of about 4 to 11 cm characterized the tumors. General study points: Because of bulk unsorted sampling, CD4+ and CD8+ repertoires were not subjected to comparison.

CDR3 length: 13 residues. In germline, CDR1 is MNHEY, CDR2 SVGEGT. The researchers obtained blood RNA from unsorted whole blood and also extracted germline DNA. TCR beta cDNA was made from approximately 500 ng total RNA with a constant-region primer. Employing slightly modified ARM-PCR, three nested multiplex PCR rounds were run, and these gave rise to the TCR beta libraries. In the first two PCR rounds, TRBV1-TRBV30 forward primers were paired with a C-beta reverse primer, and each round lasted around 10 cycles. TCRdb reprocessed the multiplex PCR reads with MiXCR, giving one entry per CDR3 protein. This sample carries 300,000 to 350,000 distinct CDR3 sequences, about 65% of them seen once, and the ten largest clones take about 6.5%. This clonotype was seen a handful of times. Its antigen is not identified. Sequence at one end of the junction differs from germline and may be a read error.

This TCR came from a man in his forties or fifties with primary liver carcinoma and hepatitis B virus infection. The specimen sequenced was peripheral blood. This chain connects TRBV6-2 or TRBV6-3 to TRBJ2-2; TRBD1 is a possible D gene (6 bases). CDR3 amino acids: CTSSPQGGGELFF. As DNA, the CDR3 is TGTACCAGCAGTCCACAGGGCGGCGGGGAGCTGTTTTTT.